This T cell receptor beta chain was captured in a study of blood T cell repertoires in COVID-19. Study-wide background: PBMCs, B-cell-depleted T cells, or T cells were the source of the cDNA or gDNA that made up the material.

This CDR3 contains 14 residues. V lost 6 bases to trimming and J lost 1 base; unmatched junction nucleotides: 2. Germline CDR1 SGHTA, CDR2 FQGTGA. This clone appeared a few times. Methods used by the authors: Nucleated cell number was recorded as an estimate derived from reference gene primer amplification. Only in-frame clones appear in the TCRdb table, and some are missing; sequencing was by immunoSEQ multiplex PCR. Clone size and the V and J calls come from that table; the DNA yielded D and trimming. Among 210,000 or so clones listed, about 82% were seen once. Sequenced input: peripheral blood. J is TRBJ2-2 and V is TRBV7-3, with 7 bases aligning to TRBD1. The clonotype comes from a man aged 50 to 59 with COVID-19, enrolled during active disease. In DNA, the CDR3 is TGTGCCAGCAGAAGGGACAGGAACACCGGGGAGCTGTTTTTT. Its translation is CASRRDRNTGELFF.